The present T cell receptor beta chain was sequenced within a study of post-analysis software for immune sequencing data. Study information: Recorded disease courses covered relapsing-remitting, secondary progressive and progressive-relapsing multiple sclerosis. Some patients had no subtype annotation. Study-wide points: Significantly decreased normalized Chao1 diversity was recorded for multiple sclerosis patients relative to controls. Five TRBV segments were more frequent in patients than controls; TRBV5-6, TRBV5-1 and TRBV20-1 belonged to this group.

Unique molecular identifiers were built into the TCR beta cDNA libraries. TCRdb re-analysed the PCR reads in MiXCR, keeping a single row per CDR3 protein. The repertoire holds hundreds of thousands of distinct CDR3 sequences, with 59% as singletons. Losses at the gene ends were 7 bases for V and 7 bases for J; bases not matched to a gene: 7. This CDR3 is built from 14 residues. CDR1 is SQVTM and CDR2 is ANQGSEA in the germline V gene. To note about this clonotype: Its antigen is as yet unknown.

The source material was blood. This receptor was identified in a girl aged 2 to 10 with multiple sclerosis. The V and J genes are TRBV29-1 and TRBJ2-1; 13 positions agree with TRBD2. This chain's CDR3 is CSAPPGLAGNEQFF. In DNA, the CDR3 is TGCAGCGCCCCTCCGGGACTAGCGGGAAATGAGCAGTTCTTC.